The 29 T cell receptor beta chains reported below all come from one sample, sequenced in a study of human T cells and chemical hapten exposure. One entry per CDR3 protein results from TCRdb running MiXCR on the RACE reads. The table includes tens of thousands of distinct CDR3 sequences, under 13% detected once. The time point denotes: patch test 2, 6 weeks after DPC sensitization. The treatment is: therapeutic diphenylcyclopropenone sensitization with weekly scalp DPC. Sequences were derived from whole blood, sampled in connection with sensitization to the hapten diphenylcyclopropenone (DPC). The source is a woman between 45 and 65 years old with alopecia areata. Some clones in this sample may be carry-over from other donors' samples.

This clonotype was seen many times. CDR3 protein: CSVGTGGNTEAFF. CDR3 sequence (DNA): TGCAGCGTAGGGACAGGAGGGAACACTGAAGCTTTCTTT. J is TRBJ1-1 and V is TRBV29-1; 8 nucleotides match TRBD1. There are 13 residues in the CDR3. Germline-derived CDR1 and CDR2 are SQVTM and ANQGSEA. J lost 1 base, V lost 6 bases, and 4 bases had no gene match.

This clonotype appeared many times. The chain employs TRBV3-1 and TRBJ1-5, with TRBD1 matching 8 bases. The germline gives CDR1 LGHDT, CDR2 YNNKEL (reference sequence). The CDR3 sequence is 15 residues long. The ends lost 6 bases at V and 5 bases at J; junction bases unmatched: 9. The DNA for the CDR3 is TGTGCCAGCAGAGACCGGGACAGGCGGCATCAGCCCCAGCATTTT. This gives the protein CASRDRDRRHQPQHF.

The V gene is TRBV29-1, the J gene TRBJ2-7; D remains ambiguous. V was trimmed by 5 bases and J by 0 bases, leaving 8 bases between them. Germline-derived CDR1 and CDR2 are SQVTM and ANQGSEA. CDR3 length equals 12 residues. Here the CDR3 reads CSVRESSYEQYF. CDR3 DNA: TGCAGCGTTCGAGAGAGCTCCTACGAGCAGTACTTC.

V is TRBV7-9 and J is TRBJ1-1; the D is unclear. There are 11 residues in the CDR3. Germline CDR1 is SEHNR and CDR2 is FQNEAQ (reference sequence). The V end was cut by 3 bases, the J end by 5 bases, with 4 bases between. The CDR3 DNA is TGTGCCAGCAGCTTTGGGACTGAAGCTTTCTTT. It is translated as CASSFGTEAFF.

The CDR3 is CASRTGLNYGYTF. CDR3 nucleotides: TGTGCCAGCAGGACAGGGCTTAACTATGGCTACACCTTC. The chain couples TRBV2 to TRBJ1-2; TRBD1 aligns across 7 bases. The CDR3 contains 13 residues. Germline V lookup: CDR1 SNHLY, CDR2 FYNNEI. J lost 1 base, V lost 6 bases, and 2 bases had no gene match.

This clonotype was detected many times. J is TRBJ2-7 and V is TRBV20-1; TRBD2 aligns across 9 bases. Unmatched junction bases numbered 9, after V lost 6 bases and J lost 3 bases. Germline V gene lookup returns CDR1 DFQATT and CDR2 SNEGSKA (reference sequence). There are 14 residues in the CDR3. CDR3 region: CSAMGASGNYEQYF. CDR3 in DNA: TGCAGTGCAATGGGGGCTAGCGGGAACTACGAGCAGTACTTC.

The rearrangement uses TRBV29-1 and TRBJ1-1; 8 bases agree with TRBD1. Germline V lookup: CDR1 SQVTM, CDR2 ANQGSEA. This CDR3 spans 13 amino acids. The V segment lost 6 bases and the J segment 2 bases; nucleotides outside the gene matches: 5. This CDR3 is CSVADRGNTEAFF. In nucleotides, the CDR3 is TGCAGCGTGGCCGACAGGGGAAACACTGAAGCTTTCTTT.

This clonotype was seen many times. This chain joins TRBV29-1 and TRBJ2-1; D is tentatively TRBD1 or TRBD2 (5 bases each). Looked up from germline, CDR1 is SQVTM and CDR2 is ANQGSEA. Trimming removed 1 base from V and 6 bases from J, with 7 bases in between. The CDR3 is made up of 12 amino acids. CDR3 sequence: CSVEAGGNEQFF. The CDR3 DNA reads TGCAGCGTTGAAGCTGGGGGCAATGAGCAGTTCTTC.

This rearrangement joins TRBV25-1 to TRBJ2-1; D is perhaps TRBD1 or TRBD2 (5 bases each). The germline CDR1 and CDR2 sequences are MGHDK and SYGVNS. Trimming stripped 10 bases from V and 6 bases from J, with 16 bases between. The length of the CDR3 is 13 residues. Here the CDR3 reads CATGLLGTNEQFF. The CDR3 bases are TGTGCCACGGGATTGCTCGGGACCAATGAGCAGTTCTTC. Full variable domain (remainder filled in from reference TRBV25-1 and TRBJ2-1): EADIYQTPRYLVIGTGKKITLECSQTMGHDKMYWYQQDPGMELHLIHYSYGVNSTEKGDLSSESTVSRIRTEHFPLTLESARPSHTSQYLCATGLLGTNEQFFGPGTRLTVL.

The J gene is TRBJ1-2, the V gene TRBV19; unclear D gene. The CDR3 has 14 amino acids. CDR1 and CDR2 from the germline V gene are LNHDA and SQIVND (reference sequence). Trimming pared 5 bases from V and 0 bases from J, leaving 10 bases between. The CDR3 spells CASSGTAPNYGYTF. The CDR3 coding sequence is TGTGCCAGTAGTGGTACAGCACCTAACTATGGCTACACCTTC.

This clonotype was detected ten times or more. J is TRBJ2-7 and V is TRBV7-2, with 8 bases lining up with TRBD1. Trimming cost V 4 bases and J 0 bases; bases outside gene matches: 2. Germline values: CDR1 SGHTA, CDR2 FQGNSA. CDR3 length equals 14 residues. The CDR3 nucleotides read TGTGCCAGCAGCTGGGACAGGAGCTCCTACGAGCAGTACTTC. Its translation is CASSWDRSSYEQYF.

The chain joins TRBV2 to TRBJ2-5; 14 nucleotides match TRBD2. The CDR3 totals 14 residues. V was pared by 9 bases and J by 3 bases, with 3 bases of the junction left unmatched. In germline, CDR1 is SNHLY, CDR2 FYNNEI. The CDR3 nucleotides are TGTGCCAGGGGGACTAGCGGGAGAGAAGAGACCCAGTACTTC. Translated: CARGTSGREETQYF.

About this clonotype: This may stem from a read error, because a much larger clone lies one nucleotide away. The chain links TRBV27 to TRBJ1-1; D uncertain. Germline-derived CDR1 and CDR2 are MNHEY and SMNVEV (reference sequence). This CDR3 is 16 amino acids long. The CDR3: CASSLNGDRVNTETFF. The CDR3 nucleotides are TGTGCCAGCAGTTTAAACGGGGATCGGGTGAACACTGAAACTTTCTTT.

This clonotype was picked up many times. J is TRBJ2-2 and V is TRBV29-1; D gene ambiguous. Germline V CDR1 and CDR2: SQVTM, ANQGSEA. The CDR3 contains 13 residues. V dropped 3 bases and J dropped 2 bases, with 7 bases sitting between them. The chain's CDR3 is CSVDKGNTGELFF. CDR3 bases: TGCAGCGTTGACAAGGGTAACACCGGGGAGCTGTTTTTT.

In regard to this clonotype: A junction boundary mismatches the germline segment, possibly from a read error. The rearrangement joins TRBV2 to TRBJ1-1, with D tentatively TRBD1 (6 bases). Per germline, CDR1 SNHLY and CDR2 FYNNEI. CDR3 length: 15 residues. The CDR3 DNA reads TGTGCCAGCAGTGACAGGAGCCGGGGGGACACCGAAGCTTTCTTT. Its protein is CASSDRSRGDTEAFF.

This clonotype was observed a few times. The chain uses TRBV19 and TRBJ2-5; D may be TRBD1 (6 bases). Germline loops: CDR1 LNHDA, CDR2 SQIVND (reference sequence). The CDR3 runs to 13 residues. Deletions cut 5 bases from V and 6 bases from J, with 13 bases between. The CDR3 here is CASSGQRIQTQYF. CDR3 nucleotides: TGTGCCAGTAGTGGACAGAGAATACAGACCCAGTACTTC.

This clonotype came up a few times. J is TRBJ2-7 and V is TRBV6-5; D may match TRBD1 or TRBD2 (5 bases each). This CDR3 has 14 amino acids. Between the trimmed V and J ends, which lost 5 bases and 6 bases, there was a span of 17 bases. CDR1 and CDR2 (germline): MNHEY, SVGAGI. CDR3 sequence reads: CASSTGRGSAEQYF. CDR3 bases: TGTGCCAGCAGTACTGGACGGGGCAGCGCCGAGCAGTACTTC.

The chain carries TRBV12-3 or TRBV12-4 and TRBJ2-2; 12 bases fit TRBD2. CDR3 length: 15 amino acids. V was clipped by 7 bases and J by 4 bases; unmatched bases: 4. In nucleotides, the CDR3 is TGTGCCAGCACCGGACTAGCGGGGCCCACCGGGGAGCTGTTTTTT. Its protein product is CASTGLAGPTGELFF.

This clonotype appeared many times. V gene TRBV20-1 combines with J gene TRBJ2-7; 7 bases fit TRBD1. This CDR3 is built from 13 residues. Looked up from germline, CDR1 is DFQATT and CDR2 is SNEGSKA (reference sequence). With 5 bases clipped from V and 5 bases from J, the junction kept 9 bases outside the gene matches. DNA for the CDR3: TGCAGTGCTTCCGACAGGGAACCCCACGAGCAGTACTTC. Translated, it gives CSASDREPHEQYF.

This chain connects TRBV20-1 to TRBJ2-1; the D is unclear. V lost 3 bases, J lost 3 bases, and 9 bases lay in between. CDR3 length: 13 residues. Looked up from germline, CDR1 is DFQATT and CDR2 is SNEGSKA (reference sequence). The CDR3 DNA reads TGCAGTGCTAGGTTGCAGGTCTACAATGAGCAGTTCTTC. This sequence encodes CSARLQVYNEQFF.

This clonotype was counted between two and nine times. CDR3 DNA: TGTGCCAGCAGTGGGGACAGGGGCTATGGCTACACCTTC. Protein sequence: CASSGDRGYGYTF. V gene TRBV6-1 combines with J gene TRBJ1-2; 10 bases align to TRBD1. The CDR3 totals 13 residues. Trimming removed 4 bases from V and 4 bases from J; junction bases left unmatched: 0. CDR1 is MNHNS, CDR2 SASEGT, per germline.

The table lists this clonotype with many counts. The V and J genes are TRBV6-6 and TRBJ2-5; tentative D call: TRBD1 (6 bases). CDR3 length: 16 residues. Deletions cut 4 bases from V and 4 bases from J, with 19 bases between. The V gene's germline CDR1 is MNHNY and CDR2 SVGAGI (reference sequence). The CDR3 nucleotides are TGTGCCAGCAGTTCTTGGACAGACTCTCCTAGAGAGACCCAGTACTTC. This sequence encodes CASSSWTDSPRETQYF.

Here the CDR3 reads CASMRQLGTDTQYF. In nucleotides, the CDR3 is TGTGCCAGCATGCGGCAGCTTGGAACAGATACGCAGTATTTT. The chain uses TRBV12-3 or TRBV12-4 and TRBJ2-3; no firm D call. This CDR3 contains 14 residues. V was shortened by 7 bases and J by 3 bases, with 14 bases between the two germline ends.

The table lists this clonotype with a few counts. The chain links TRBV7-2 to TRBJ2-1, with unresolved D. CDR1 and CDR2 (germline): SGHTA, FQGNSA. CDR3 length: 15 residues. Trimming cost V 4 bases and J 0 bases, with 10 bases left between them. In DNA, the CDR3 is TGTGCCAGCAGCTCCCAGACTGACTCCTACAATGAGCAGTTCTTC. It codes for CASSSQTDSYNEQFF.

This clonotype was seen ten or more times. V gene TRBV20-1 combines with J gene TRBJ2-2; the D gene is possibly TRBD2 (6 bases). V was pared by 3 bases and J by 4 bases, with 15 bases between. CDR1 is DFQATT and CDR2 is SNEGSKA in the germline V gene (reference sequence). This CDR3 contains 15 residues. Here the CDR3 reads CSASGREDGTGELFF. DNA for the CDR3: TGCAGTGCTAGCGGGAGAGAAGACGGCACCGGGGAGCTGTTTTTT.

The rearrangement links TRBV29-1 to TRBJ2-7; D tentatively fits TRBD1 or TRBD2 (6 bases each). V gave up 2 bases and J gave up 3 bases, with 11 bases separating them. CDR3 size: 13 residues. Germline CDR1 and CDR2: SQVTM and ANQGSEA. The CDR3 region has the DNA TGCAGCGTTGAAATCGGGGGCAGCTACGAGCAGTACTTC. It is translated as CSVEIGGSYEQYF.

This clonotype has ten or more counts. This chain links TRBV20-1 with TRBJ2-1; 10 bases align to TRBD2. The CDR3 has 15 amino acids. The V gene's germline CDR1 is DFQATT and CDR2 SNEGSKA (reference sequence). V was clipped by 3 bases and J by 7 bases; unmatched bases: 9. The DNA for the CDR3 is TGCAGTGCTAGTGGGGCTAGCGGGAGTCCAAATGAGCAGTTCTTC. Amino acid sequence: CSASGASGSPNEQFF.

This clonotype was seen many times. This chain links TRBV27 with TRBJ2-7; weak D call: TRBD1 (6 bases). CDR3 size: 15 residues. Germline-derived CDR1 and CDR2 are MNHEY and SMNVEV (reference sequence). Trimming shortened V by 8 bases and J by 3 bases, and 20 bases separated the two germline ends. CDR3 residues: CASSLWGTGNYEQYF. The CDR3 bases are TGTGCCAGCTCACTCTGGGGCACAGGGAACTACGAGCAGTACTTC.

The chain has TRBV29-1 and TRBJ2-3; 11 bases fit TRBD2. The CDR3 is made up of 16 amino acids. Germline values: CDR1 SQVTM, CDR2 ANQGSEA. Trimming removed 8 bases from V and 0 bases from J; junction bases left unmatched: 10. DNA for the CDR3: TGCAGCTTCAGCGTGGGACTAGCGGTGAGCACAGATACGCAGTATTTT. It is translated as CSFSVGLAVSTDTQYF.